This TCR beta chain was captured in a study of radiotherapy plus CTLA-4 blockade in lung cancer. Across the study: In around 19% of patients, objective responses were seen; around 34% had disease control.

Assay used: immunoSEQ multiplex PCR; TCRdb lists only in-frame clones, some missing. Among over 80,000 clones listed, around 86% were seen once. Study-level points and caveats: After radiotherapy and ipilimumab, tumor-derived clones expanded in peripheral blood.

On this clone itself: The antigen remains undetermined.

Focal radiation with ipilimumab CTLA-4 blockade was given to patients with chemo-refractory metastatic non-small-cell lung cancer. The CDR3 runs to 14 residues. Germline-derived CDR1 and CDR2 are SGHRS and YFSETQ. This receptor was obtained from a human donor with non-small cell lung cancer that progressed on radiotherapy plus ipilimumab. The chain combines TRBV5-1 with TRBJ2-5; the D gene is possibly TRBD2 (6 bases). The DNA matches TRBJ2-7 better at its end, which makes the J call doubtful. The sequencing here drew on peripheral blood, taken from a patient treated with radiotherapy plus ipilimumab. The CDR3 region has the DNA TGCGCCAGCAGCTTGGAGGGACTTATCTACGAGCAGTACTTC. It is translated as CASSLEGLIYEQYF.